Each of the 20 T cell receptor beta chains below was sequenced from the same sample in a study of T cells after yellow fever vaccination. Each CDR3 protein is one row after TCRdb ran MiXCR on the 5' RACE reads. This table holds some 240,000 distinct CDR3 sequences, around 5.2% found once. This material consisted of CD4+ T cells sorted from PBMCs, taken on the day of the yellow fever booster vaccination. These receptors came from a man between 18 and 35 years old who received the YFV17D yellow fever vaccine.

This sequence joins TRBV5-1 and TRBJ2-5; 9 bases fit TRBD2. CDR1 is SGHRS, CDR2 YFSETQ, per germline. There are 14 residues in the CDR3. V lost 7 bases and J lost 9; bases outside the gene matches: 13. The CDR3 bases are TGCGCCAGCGGAGAGACTAGCGGAGTGGGGGCCCAGTACTTC. It translates to CASGETSGVGAQYF.

This clonotype has a count of ten or more. The V and J genes are TRBV7-2 and TRBJ2-3, with D possibly TRBD1 on 6 matching bases. V lost 3 bases to trimming and J lost 5 bases, with 9 bases between them. Per the germline V gene, CDR1 is SGHTA and CDR2 is FQGNSA. The CDR3 contains 13 residues. The CDR3 DNA is TGTGCCAGCAGCTTCAGGGGTGAAGATACGCAGTATTTT. This codes for CASSFRGEDTQYF.

This clonotype was seen more than once but under ten times. The chain has TRBV10-1 and TRBJ2-1; 11 positions match TRBD1. J lost 9 bases, V lost 3 bases, and 7 bases had no gene match. The CDR3 covers 15 residues. Germline V gene sequence: CDR1 WNHNN, CDR2 SYGVQD (reference sequence). CDR3 sequence reads: CASSDTGTGGREQFF. CDR3 bases: TGCGCCAGCAGTGACACCGGGACAGGGGGTCGTGAGCAGTTCTTC.

This clonotype came up many times. J is TRBJ2-3 and V is TRBV11-2; D remains unclear. Deletions cut 5 bases from V and 2 bases from J, with 2 bases between. The germline V gene encodes CDR1 SGHAT and CDR2 FQNNGV. The CDR3 contains 11 residues. CDR3 DNA: TGTGCCAGCAGCGCCACAGATACGCAGTATTTT. This encodes CASSATDTQYF.

This clonotype has just a few counts. V gene TRBV29-1 combines with J gene TRBJ2-3, with 7 positions matching TRBD1. V dropped 4 bases and J dropped 2; count of bases not matched to a gene: 3. The CDR3 is 13 residues long. Looked up from germline, CDR1 is SQVTM and CDR2 is ANQGSEA. CDR3 nucleotide sequence: TGCAGCGTTGGGGACAGTTCCACAGATACGCAGTATTTT. Amino acids: CSVGDSSTDTQYF.

V usage is TRBV27 and J usage is TRBJ1-1; TRBD1 aligns across 7 bases. V trimming: 5 bases; J trimming: 5 bases; junction bases outside the gene matches: 14. Germline V CDR1 and CDR2: MNHEY, SMNVEV (reference sequence). The CDR3 runs 16 residues. CDR3 amino acids: CASSRVSRQGFTEAFF. The CDR3 DNA follows: TGTGCCAGCAGTCGAGTAAGCCGACAGGGATTTACTGAAGCTTTCTTT.

The sample holds many counts of this clonotype. This sequence joins TRBV21-1 and TRBJ2-7; the table gives TRBD1 as D, unverified against the DNA. TRBV21-1 is a pseudogene segment. CDR3 length: 14 residues. CDR3 region: CASSKTEFRDEQYV. As DNA, the CDR3 is TGTGCCAGCAGCAAAACGGAATTCAGGGACGAGCAGTACGTC.

This clonotype has just a few counts. As DNA, the CDR3 is TGTGCCAGCAGGAGACAGGGAGAGCATTTGAAGACCCAGTACTTC. This gives the protein CASRRQGEHLKTQYF. The J gene is TRBJ2-5, the V gene TRBV6-2 or TRBV6-3; TRBD1 matches at 7 bases. Unmatched junction bases numbered 13, after V lost 6 bases and J lost 6 bases. CDR3 length: 15 residues. The germline V gene has CDR1 MNHEY and CDR2 SVGEGT.

The chain couples TRBV7-2 to TRBJ2-3, with TRBD2 as a possible D gene (5 bases). Trimming pared 1 base from V and 5 bases from J, leaving 19 bases between. The CDR3 has 17 residues. Germline V lookup: CDR1 SGHTA, CDR2 FQGNSA. CDR3 loop: CASSLGRGGPQLDTQYF. The CDR3 DNA reads TGTGCCAGCAGCTTAGGTCGTGGAGGCCCCCAGTTAGATACGCAGTATTTT.

This chain uses TRBV10-2 with TRBJ1-6; no definite D call. Germline values: CDR1 WSHSY, CDR2 SAAADI. With 9 bases removed from V and 5 bases from J, the gap between germline ends came to 8 bases. The length of the CDR3 is 12 residues. The chain's CDR3 is CASRQNNSPLHF. The CDR3 coding sequence is TGCGCCAGTCGGCAGAATAATTCACCCCTCCACTTT.

This clonotype was counted many times. This chain uses TRBV5-4 with TRBJ2-3, with TRBD2 matching 7 bases. Germline CDR1 is SGHNT and CDR2 is YYREEE (reference sequence). CDR3 length: 16 residues. Germline trimming cut 4 bases from V and 1 base from J; bases unmatched to any gene: 9. The CDR3 DNA is TGTGCCAGCAGCCTCCAACTGGGAGGGGGCACAGATACGCAGTATTTT. Amino acids: CASSLQLGGGTDTQYF.

The chain recombines TRBV5-1 with TRBJ2-1; D might be TRBD2 (7 bases). Trimming cost V 4 bases and J 8 bases, with 19 bases left between them. Germline assignment: CDR1 SGHRS and CDR2 YFSETQ. This CDR3 region has 15 residues. The CDR3 reads CASSPLGGGPDEQFF. In nucleotides, the CDR3 is TGCGCCAGCAGCCCCCTGGGGGGGGGGCCCGATGAGCAGTTCTTC.

This clonotype has at least ten counts. The chain couples TRBV7-2 to TRBJ2-7; perhaps D is TRBD1 or TRBD2 (5 bases each). This CDR3 has 15 residues. Trimming took 2 bases from V and 4 from J, leaving 15 bases between them. The V gene's germline CDR1 is SGHTA and CDR2 FQGNSA. CDR3 DNA sequence: TGTGCCAGCAGCTTAATGGCAGGGAGAGGATACGAGCAGTACTTC. It specifies CASSLMAGRGYEQYF.

This clonotype was picked up a small number of times. The chain has TRBV4-1 and TRBJ2-3; unclear D gene. V was cut by 4 bases and J by 1 base, with 15 bases left in between. Germline loops: CDR1 MGHRA, CDR2 YSYEKL. This CDR3 has 16 amino acids. This CDR3 reads CASSPWTTYRTDTQYF. In DNA, the CDR3 is TGCGCCAGCAGCCCTTGGACGACCTACCGCACAGATACGCAGTATTTT.

This clonotype was seen only a few times. The V gene is TRBV5-1, the J gene TRBJ1-1, with a weak D call TRBD1 (5 bases). Trimming pared 3 bases from V and 4 bases from J, leaving 10 bases between. Germline loops: CDR1 SGHRS, CDR2 YFSETQ. The CDR3 contains 13 residues. The CDR3, as DNA: TGCGCCAGCAGCTATGGGGGAGGCACTGAAGCTTTCTTT. Its protein product is CASSYGGGTEAFF.

This clonotype was detected a few times. V is TRBV3-1 and J is TRBJ1-1; TRBD1 aligns across 8 bases. The CDR3 extends over 12 amino acids. After removal of 4 bases from V and 10 bases from J, the junction contained 5 bases not matched to a gene. The V gene's germline CDR1 is LGHDT and CDR2 YNNKEL (reference sequence). The DNA of the CDR3 is TGTGCCAGCAGCCCCTCGGACAGGGTAGCTTTCTTT. It codes for CASSPSDRVAFF.

This clonotype was recorded many times. V usage is TRBV7-2 and J usage is TRBJ1-6, with D possibly being TRBD1 (5 bases). Looked up from germline, CDR1 is SGHTA and CDR2 is FQGNSA. This CDR3 region has 15 residues. The germline V and J ends were trimmed by 5 bases and 15 bases, with 23 bases remaining between them. The CDR3 loop reads CASSPEGSAVVNLHF. For the CDR3, the DNA is TGTGCCAGCAGCCCAGAGGGGTCCGCGGTTGTAAACCTCCACTTT.

This clonotype turned up a few times. The rearrangement uses TRBV20-1 and TRBJ1-1, with D perhaps matching TRBD1 (6 bases). CDR1 DFQATT and CDR2 SNEGSKA come from the germline V gene (reference sequence). The CDR3 runs 15 residues. V shed 0 bases and J shed 4 bases, with 15 bases lying between them. The CDR3 sequence is CSARDRGRGLTEAFF. In nucleotides, the CDR3 is TGCAGTGCTAGAGATAGGGGCAGGGGTCTCACTGAAGCTTTCTTT.

A few counts support this clonotype. The chain uses TRBV2 and TRBJ2-7; 8 bases are shared with TRBD1. J gave up 3 bases and V 8 bases, and 9 bases lay outside the gene matches. The CDR3 loop spans 14 amino acids. Germline V lookup: CDR1 SNHLY, CDR2 FYNNEI. This CDR3 reads CASGSRTGYYEQYF. The CDR3 nucleotides read TGTGCCAGCGGTTCCAGGACAGGGTACTACGAGCAGTACTTC.

Only a few counts were recorded for this clonotype. The rearrangement uses TRBV12-3 or TRBV12-4 and TRBJ1-1; D remains ambiguous. CDR3 size: 13 residues. Trimming stripped 7 bases from V and 4 bases from J, with 13 bases between. The CDR3 is CASNYYRGTEAFF. The CDR3 DNA reads TGTGCCAGCAATTACTACCGGGGCACTGAAGCTTTCTTT.